This TCR beta chain was captured in a study of CD8 T cells in ankylosing spondylitis (TCRdb year 2017). For the study in its entirety: The study set out to find disease-linked TCR variants by profiling T cell receptor beta repertoires in ankylosing spondylitis patients and healthy donors. In total, the full study cohort was made up of some 110 healthy donors and about two dozen ankylosing spondylitis patients. Peripheral blood was sampled, and synovial fluid was additionally collected from ankylosing spondylitis patients. General study outcomes and caveats: A TCR beta motif of seven or eight highly homologous amino acid variants appeared characteristic of blood from ankylosing spondylitis patients. The disease-linked clones were reported as significantly enriched in matched synovial fluid samples from ankylosing spondylitis patients. A CD8+ phenotype was shown by the disease-linked clones, which were found at relatively low frequencies in peripheral blood. Some motif variants were previously reported in synovial fluid and blood of reactive arthritis patients, suggesting common disease-initiation mechanisms.

Turning to this clonotype: Its target antigen remains unknown. Base qualities are missing; no much larger clone stands one base away.

This sample was sequenced with an Illumina HiSeq 2500. TCR beta libraries were prepared by quantitative 5'-RACE with molecular barcodes. Processing in the source paper ran as follows. To identify disease-linked TCR variants, a new computational method was used, one built on a probabilistic model of VDJ rearrangement. TCRdb reanalyzed the raw reads on its own, using fastp at Q25 for trimming and MiXCR for clone calling, and kept in-frame beta chains. All rows with the same CDR3 protein become a single entry with the most common DNA and genes. The V and J calls, along with clone size, are taken from TCRdb and not from the paper's own processing. This sample has around 770,000 distinct CDR3 sequences in its table, and around 19% of those were observed once. The biggest ten clones account for around a fifth of the sample. Taken from the germline V gene, the CDR1 and CDR2 loops are KGHDR and SFDVKD. Here V drops 1 base and J drops 5 bases, and the junction holds 8 bases not matched to any gene. Measured from the cysteine to the phenylalanine, the CDR3 is 18 residues long. The CDR3 DNA has 54 bases and is translated from base 1.

The rearranged segments are TRBV24-1 and TRBJ2-2; the central 11 bases match TRBD2. The TCR sequence derives from a male donor with ankylosing spondylitis. Source material: blood, either unsorted or a sorted T cell fraction (not recorded which). Here the CDR3 is given as CATSDLFTSGRGTGELFF. The base sequence is TGTGCCACCAGTGATTTATTTACTAGCGGGAGAGGGACCGGGGAGCTGTTTTTT.